The 24 T cell receptor beta chains below all came from one sample that was sequenced in a study of T cells in Graves' hyperthyroidism and ophthalmopathy. Amplified TCR beta CDR3 regions derived from RNA transcripts. Initially, a first-round RT-PCR of the TCR CDR3 employed the HTBI primer set. TCRdb re-called the multiplex PCR reads through MiXCR, storing one row per CDR3 protein. Of about 360,000 distinct CDR3 sequences listed, 19% are singletons. The specimen sequenced was blood. These receptors were taken from a woman under 30 with Graves' hyperthyroidism.

The V gene is TRBV7-2, the J gene TRBJ2-5, with TRBD2 matching over 12 bases. Looked up from germline, CDR1 is SGHTA and CDR2 is FQGNSA. V lost 5 bases to trimming and J lost 6 bases; unmatched junction nucleotides: 4. The CDR3 sequence is 14 residues long. CDR3 coding DNA: TGTGCCAGCAGCCCGACTAGCGGGGGAAAGACCCAGTACTTC. This gives the protein CASSPTSGGKTQYF.

V gene TRBV12-3 or TRBV12-4 combines with J gene TRBJ2-5; possibly TRBD2 for D (6 bases). The CDR3 has 13 residues. V shed 6 bases and J shed 9 bases, with 17 bases lying between them. Here the CDR3 reads CASSLPGPGAQYF. The CDR3 region has the DNA TGTGCCAGCAGCCTCCCGGGGCCGGGGGCCCAGTACTTC.

In its sample, this clonotype was seen many times. V usage is TRBV5-1 and J usage is TRBJ1-5, with a tentative D call TRBD1 (5 bases). CDR1 and CDR2 from the germline V gene are SGHRS and YFSETQ. Trimming left V 3 bases short and J 4 bases short, with 8 bases between. The CDR3 sequence is 13 residues long. The CDR3 loop is CASSWGLNQPQHF. The CDR3 coding sequence is TGCGCCAGCAGCTGGGGACTAAATCAGCCCCAGCATTTT.

This clonotype was seen a few times. The V and J genes are TRBV10-2 and TRBJ1-3; 9 bases are shared with TRBD1. V trimming: 8 bases; J trimming: 0 bases; junction bases outside the gene matches: 5. The germline CDR1 and CDR2 sequences are WSHSY and SAAADI. The CDR3 has 15 amino acids. Here the CDR3 reads CASFGDRASGNTIYF. CDR3 sequence (DNA): TGCGCCAGCTTCGGGGACAGGGCCTCTGGAAACACCATATATTTT.

This clonotype was seen repeatedly, ten times or more. The rearrangement links TRBV18 to TRBJ1-1; D is unclear. This CDR3 region has 13 residues. Trimming left V 0 bases short and J 4 bases short, with 6 bases between. From germline, CDR1 is KGHSH and CDR2 LQKENI. Here the CDR3 reads CASSPPDITEAFF. The CDR3 DNA sequence: TGTGCCAGCTCACCACCGGATATCACTGAAGCTTTCTTT.

This clonotype was seen ten or more times. The rearrangement links TRBV5-1 to TRBJ2-5; tentative D call: TRBD1 (6 bases). CDR1 and CDR2 from the germline V gene are SGHRS and YFSETQ. Trimming removed 4 bases from V and 5 bases from J, with 15 bases in between. The CDR3 totals 14 residues. The CDR3 sequence is CASSPPGQRETQYF. CDR3 DNA: TGCGCCAGCAGCCCACCCGGACAGCGCGAGACCCAGTACTTC.

This clonotype was detected ten times or more. J is TRBJ1-1 and V is TRBV6-1, with D unresolved. The V gene lost 4 bases and the J gene lost 3 bases, with 12 bases spanning the gap. CDR1 MNHNS and CDR2 SASEGT come from the germline V gene. The CDR3 covers 14 residues. The CDR3 here is CASSVSRWDTEAFF. The CDR3 DNA sequence: TGTGCCAGCAGTGTTAGCCGGTGGGACACTGAAGCTTTCTTT.

This clonotype was seen a few times. Here the CDR3 reads CASSLDLAGDREQYF. The DNA for the CDR3 is TGTGCCAGCAGCTTGGATCTAGCGGGAGACCGCGAGCAGTACTTC. The chain is built from TRBV28 and TRBJ2-7; 10 bases agree with TRBD2. The germline CDR1 and CDR2 sequences are MDHEN and SYDVKM. The CDR3 runs 15 residues. J was trimmed by 6 bases and V by 6 bases; bases with no gene match: 11.

This clonotype was counted at least ten times. This chain joins TRBV11-2 and TRBJ2-5, with D possibly being TRBD1 (5 bases). Trimming stripped 1 base from V and 6 bases from J, with 15 bases between. Germline CDR1 SGHAT, CDR2 FQNNGV. This CDR3 comprises 15 residues. Here the CDR3 reads CASSLGYGREKTQYF. The CDR3 coding sequence is TGTGCCAGCAGCTTAGGATACGGCAGGGAAAAGACCCAGTACTTC.

This clonotype appeared many times. The V gene is TRBV2, the J gene TRBJ2-2; D unclear. Germline V gene sequence: CDR1 SNHLY, CDR2 FYNNEI. The CDR3 is 12 residues long. Trimming stripped 7 bases from V and 3 bases from J, with 6 bases between. The CDR3 loop is CASIPHTGELFF. The CDR3 DNA follows: TGTGCCAGCATTCCCCACACCGGGGAGCTGTTTTTT.

This clonotype came up a few times. The chain has TRBV5-1 and TRBJ1-5; D is perhaps TRBD1 (5 bases). The CDR3 runs to 15 residues. V was clipped by 0 bases and J by 5 bases, with 12 bases between them. Germline CDR1 and CDR2: SGHRS and YFSETQ. CDR3 region: CASSLGVRRDQPQHF. In nucleotides, the CDR3 is TGCGCCAGCAGCTTGGGGGTTCGCAGGGATCAGCCCCAGCATTTT.

This clonotype was detected many times. In nucleotides, the CDR3 is TGCAGCGCTTCCGGGACAGGGCTGGACACTGAAGCTTTCTTT. This encodes CSASGTGLDTEAFF. This chain uses TRBV29-1 with TRBJ1-1, with TRBD1 matching 9 bases. The CDR3 has 14 residues. V lost 7 bases, J lost 3 bases, and 9 bases stayed unmatched. Germline CDR1 is SQVTM and CDR2 is ANQGSEA.

This clonotype was observed at least ten times. The chain couples TRBV20-1 to TRBJ1-1; 7 bases are a match to TRBD1. The germline CDR1 and CDR2 sequences are DFQATT and SNEGSKA (reference sequence). V lost 7 bases, J lost 5 bases, and 13 bases stayed unmatched. The CDR3 is made up of 14 amino acids. CDR3 sequence (DNA): TGCAGTGAACTACCCGGGGACAGTCGGACTGAAGCTTTCTTT. The encoded protein is CSELPGDSRTEAFF.

This clonotype has a handful of counts. The chain carries TRBV3-1 and TRBJ2-2, with TRBD2 matching 11 bases. Trimming took 0 bases from V and 6 from J; bases not matched to a gene: 6. CDR1 LGHDT and CDR2 YNNKEL come from the germline V gene (reference sequence). The CDR3 is 17 amino acids. The CDR3: CASSQESRSGRAGELFF. The CDR3 DNA sequence: TGTGCCAGCAGCCAAGAGTCACGTAGCGGGAGGGCCGGGGAGCTGTTTTTT.

This clonotype was observed many times. The rearrangement joins TRBV12-3 or TRBV12-4 to TRBJ1-5, with D possibly matching TRBD1 (6 bases). The V end lost 3 bases, the J end lost 2 bases, and 23 bases lay between the germline ends. The CDR3 runs 19 residues. The CDR3 spells CASSFMPGTFIGGNQPQHF. CDR3 sequence (DNA): TGTGCCAGCAGTTTTATGCCCGGGACATTCATAGGGGGCAATCAGCCCCAGCATTTT.

There are many counts of this clonotype. The chain links TRBV6-2 or TRBV6-3 to TRBJ1-1; TRBD1 might be the D (6 bases). CDR1 MNHEY and CDR2 SVGEGT come from the germline V gene. Trimming removed 5 bases from V and 0 bases from J, with 10 bases in between. This CDR3 contains 14 residues. The CDR3 is CASSQDRMNTEAFF. The CDR3 nucleotides read TGTGCCAGCAGTCAGGACAGAATGAACACTGAAGCTTTCTTT.

This clonotype was detected ten times or more. The chain uses TRBV6-5 and TRBJ2-7; D is possibly TRBD2 (5 bases). CDR1 and CDR2 (germline): MNHEY, SVGAGI. CDR3 length: 15 amino acids. Between the trimmed V and J ends, which lost 8 bases and 6 bases, there was a span of 23 bases. CDR3 in amino acids: CASRISRTSRGEQYF. The CDR3 region has the DNA TGTGCCAGCCGAATCTCACGGACCTCCCGGGGCGAGCAGTACTTC.

This clonotype was observed a handful of times. The V call is TRBV27, the J call TRBJ1-5; TRBD1 matches at 9 bases. Per the germline V gene, CDR1 is MNHEY and CDR2 is SMNVEV (reference sequence). V shed 5 bases, J shed 2 bases, and the junction held 13 bases outside the gene matches. The length of the CDR3 is 18 residues. CDR3 residues: CASSLVWDRVGGNQPQHF. The CDR3, as DNA: TGTGCCAGCAGTCTTGTATGGGACAGGGTTGGTGGCAATCAGCCCCAGCATTTT.

A few counts support this clonotype. The chain recombines TRBV6-1 with TRBJ1-2, with unresolved D. The CDR3 contains 13 residues. Germline loops: CDR1 MNHNS, CDR2 SASEGT. V lost 6 bases and J lost 2, with 10 bases in between. CDR3 in DNA: TGTGCCAGCAGGCCAGGACGGAACTATGGCTACACCTTC. Protein: CASRPGRNYGYTF.

This clonotype was counted many times. The chain couples TRBV12-3 or TRBV12-4 to TRBJ1-1; unclear D gene. V was shortened by 1 base and J by 4 bases, with 16 bases between the two germline ends. This CDR3 spans 16 amino acids. CDR3 in DNA: TGTGCCAGCAGTTTAGTGATCTGGAAGCGGAGCACTGAAGCTTTCTTT. This encodes CASSLVIWKRSTEAFF.

Worth noting for this clonotype: The junction departs from the called germline gene at one end, perhaps through a read error. The rearrangement joins TRBV27 to TRBJ2-5; a possible D gene is TRBD2 (5 bases). The CDR3 sequence is 13 residues long. Germline V gives CDR1 MNHEY, CDR2 SMNVEV (reference sequence). The CDR3 loop is CASSRGAKETKYF. The CDR3, as DNA: TGTGCCAGCAGTCGGGGAGCTAAGGAGACCAAGTACTTC.

This clonotype was observed many times. At one of its ends the junction is not consistent with the germline gene, which may arise from a read error. This chain joins TRBV2 and TRBJ2-2, with 7 nucleotides matching TRBD1. Germline assignment: CDR1 SNHLY and CDR2 FYNNEI. This CDR3 has 15 amino acids. The CDR3 DNA reads as TGTGCCAGCTACCTCCGGGACAGTATCGCCGGAGAGCTGTTTTTT. Its translation: CASYLRDSIAGELFF.

This clonotype was picked up a small number of times. A much larger clone lies one base from this, so it may be a read error. J is TRBJ2-6 and V is TRBV20-1; D not certain. This CDR3 has 14 amino acids. V was pared by 2 bases and J by 2 bases, with 7 bases between. In germline, CDR1 is DFQATT, CDR2 SNEGSKA (reference sequence). The CDR3: CSARWAAGANVLTF. For the CDR3, the DNA is TGCAGTGCTAGATGGGCAGCTGGGGCCAACGTCCTGACTTTC.

This clonotype was observed at least ten times. V usage is TRBV29-1 and J usage is TRBJ2-2, with no clear D. CDR1 and CDR2 (germline): SQVTM, ANQGSEA. The length of the CDR3 is 14 residues. Trimming cost V 4 bases and J 5 bases, with 14 bases left between them. CDR3 in DNA: TGCAGCGTTGGTTCAGGCGTAAAAACCGGGGAGCTGTTTTTT. Translated: CSVGSGVKTGELFF.